The 9 T cell receptor beta chains presented below share a single source sample, sequenced in a study of human T cells and chemical hapten exposure. The time point here: patch test 1, 2 weeks after DPC sensitization. Treatment defined: therapeutic diphenylcyclopropenone sensitization with weekly scalp DPC. TCRdb independently ran MiXCR on the RACE reads; one entry per CDR3 protein. The sample lists 79,000 or so distinct CDR3 sequences; 32% were seen once. Sequences were derived from whole blood, sampled in connection with sensitization to the hapten diphenylcyclopropenone (DPC). The receptors were sampled from a man aged 35 to 55 with alopecia areata. Some clones in this sample may be carry-over from other donors' samples.

About this clonotype itself: The germline gene is not matched at one end of the junction; a read error may be the cause. The rearrangement uses TRBV7-8 and TRBJ2-5; D uncertain. Germline CDR1 and CDR2: SGHVS and FQNEAQ. The CDR3 loop spans 11 amino acids. The CDR3 is CASSIAETQYF. The CDR3 bases are TGTGCCAGCAGCATAGCCGAGACCCAGTACTTC.

The rearrangement links TRBV6-2 or TRBV6-3 to TRBJ1-1; D is undetermined. Trimming pared 2 bases from V and 0 bases from J, leaving 4 bases between. The CDR3 is made up of 13 amino acids. Germline V CDR1 and CDR2: MNHEY, SVGEGT. In nucleotides, the CDR3 is TGTGCCAGCAGTTACCCATTGAACACTGAAGCTTTCTTT. Its translation: CASSYPLNTEAFF.

About this clonotype: Its ends do not fully match the called genes, so a read error is possible. The gene calls are TRBV20-1 and TRBJ2-7, with 15 positions matching TRBD2. This CDR3 comprises 16 residues. CDR1 and CDR2 (germline): DFQATT, SNEGSKA (reference sequence). The CDR3 is CSAEGTSGRTSDEQYF. The CDR3, as DNA: TGCAGTGCTGAAGGGACTAGCGGGAGGACCTCCGACGAGCAGTACTTC.

In this sample, this clonotype turned up a few times. The CDR3 DNA follows: TGTGCCAGCAGCCAACAGGGTTATCAGCCCCAGCATTTT. Its protein is CASSQQGYQPQHF. The chain employs TRBV13 and TRBJ1-5, with D possibly TRBD1 on 6 matching bases. The CDR3 loop spans 13 amino acids. Germline V gene sequence: CDR1 PRHDT, CDR2 FYEKMQ (reference sequence). V lost 5 bases to trimming and J lost 5 bases, with 10 bases between them.

The CDR3 DNA follows: TGTGCCAGCAGCTTAGGGGGGGGATCGGAAGCTTTCTTT. Translated, it gives CASSLGGGSEAFF. The chain is built from TRBV7-3 and TRBJ1-1; TRBD1 is a possible D gene (5 bases). V was clipped by 2 bases and J by 8 bases, with 12 bases between them. The CDR3 sequence is 13 residues long. The germline V gene has CDR1 SGHTA and CDR2 FQGTGA.

V usage is TRBV24-1 and J usage is TRBJ2-2; the D call may be TRBD1 or TRBD2 (5 bases each). Trimming pared 6 bases from V and 5 bases from J, leaving 21 bases between. In germline, CDR1 is KGHDR, CDR2 SFDVKD. This CDR3 contains 17 residues. This CDR3 is CATSQTGTLAHTGELFF. The CDR3 region has the DNA TGTGCCACCAGTCAAACCGGGACGCTAGCTCATACCGGGGAGCTGTTTTTT.

The chain links TRBV28 to TRBJ1-2; TRBD1 agrees at 7 bases. Trimming removed 5 bases from V and 4 bases from J; junction bases left unmatched: 10. Looked up from germline, CDR1 is MDHEN and CDR2 is SYDVKM. The CDR3 has 15 amino acids. This CDR3 reads CASSLETDRAYGYTF. The CDR3 DNA reads TGTGCCAGCAGTCTAGAAACCGACAGGGCCTATGGCTACACCTTC.

This clonotype came up a few times. The rearrangement uses TRBV12-3 or TRBV12-4 and TRBJ1-4, with D uncertain. Between the trimmed V and J ends, which lost 2 bases and 8 bases, there was a span of 15 bases. The CDR3 has 15 amino acids. For the CDR3, the DNA is TGTGCCAGCAGTTTACGGATGGAGGAGGGAGAAAAACTGTTTTTT. It codes for CASSLRMEEGEKLFF.

This clonotype was picked up many times. DNA of the CDR3: TGTGCCAGCACCCAAGGGGGACTAGACGGGGGCAATGAGCAGTTCTTC. It yields the protein CASTQGGLDGGNEQFF. The genes are TRBV6-5 and TRBJ2-1; 8 bases agree with TRBD2. The junction had 14 bases not matched to a gene; V was cut back by 7 bases and J by 6 bases. Germline V lookup: CDR1 MNHEY, CDR2 SVGAGI. The CDR3 loop spans 16 amino acids.